Following are 13 T cell receptor beta chains from one sample sequenced in a study of T cell repertoires in cytomegalovirus infection. Antigen specificity for these receptors is unknown. A single record per CDR3 protein comes from TCRdb applying MiXCR to the reads. The table includes some 900,000 distinct CDR3 sequences, less than 35% detected once. The sample in question was cultured CD8+ T cells from PBMCs, obtained from culture after CMV antigen stimulation. These receptors all come from a human donor in good health (CMV status not recorded). Some clones in this sample may be carry-over from other donors' samples.

In DNA form, the CDR3 reads TGTGCCAGCAGCCCGCTCGACGACCTGGGTACTGAAGCTTTCTTT. This sequence encodes CASSPLDDLGTEAFF. This chain joins TRBV7-9 and TRBJ1-1; no clear D gene. V dropped 5 bases and J dropped 5 bases, with 18 bases sitting between them. The CDR3 has 15 amino acids. The germline gives CDR1 SEHNR, CDR2 FQNEAQ (reference sequence).

This clonotype was found a few times. CDR3 sequence (DNA): TGTGCCAGCAGCTTAGGGGCAGCTAACTATGGCTACACCTTC. Amino acid sequence: CASSLGAANYGYTF. The chain recombines TRBV7-4 with TRBJ1-2; D gene ambiguous. The CDR3 contains 14 residues. Germline-derived CDR1 and CDR2 are SGHVT and SQSDAQ. V gave up 1 base and J gave up 0 bases, with 6 bases separating them.

This clonotype has at least ten counts. This chain uses TRBV7-6 with TRBJ2-2; 7 nucleotides align to TRBD1. The CDR3 sequence is 15 residues long. V was pared by 3 bases and J by 3 bases, with 4 bases of the junction left unmatched. Germline CDR1 SGHVS, CDR2 FNYEAQ. The CDR3 sequence is CASSFTGAYTGELFF. The DNA for the CDR3 is TGTGCCAGCAGCTTTACAGGGGCTTACACCGGGGAGCTGTTTTTT.

This clonotype was found once. Given a much more abundant clone one base away, this may be a read error. The chain employs TRBV12-3 or TRBV12-4 and TRBJ1-6; D not resolved. There are 14 residues in the CDR3. V lost 8 bases to trimming and J lost 6 bases, with 14 bases between them. CDR3 residues: CASAPGPVNSPLHF. In DNA, the CDR3 is TGTGCCAGCGCCCCCGGGCCCGTTAATTCACCCCTCCACTTT.

This clonotype has just a few counts. The chain carries TRBV6-6 and TRBJ1-2; the D is unclear. The CDR3 has 15 residues. With 0 bases removed from V and 7 bases from J, the gap between germline ends came to 15 bases. CDR1 MNHNY and CDR2 SVGAGI come from the germline V gene (reference sequence). CDR3 sequence reads: CASSYSTGENRGYTF. The CDR3 region has the DNA TGTGCCAGCAGTTACTCGACCGGTGAAAACCGTGGCTACACCTTC.

J is TRBJ1-1 and V is TRBV6-5; D is uncertain. The V end was cut by 5 bases, the J end by 5 bases, with 15 bases between. The CDR3 sequence is 14 residues long. The V gene's germline CDR1 is MNHEY and CDR2 SVGAGI. CDR3 nucleotide sequence: TGTGCCAGCAGTGCAATGTCTCATAAAACTGAAGCTTTCTTT. Translated, it gives CASSAMSHKTEAFF.

This clonotype has a count of ten or more. The rearrangement links TRBV7-3 to TRBJ2-3; the match to TRBD1 covers 8 bases. Germline-derived CDR1 and CDR2 are SGHTA and FQGTGA. The CDR3 spans 16 residues. J gave up 1 base and V 2 bases, and 5 bases lay outside the gene matches. The CDR3 DNA follows: TGTGCCAGCAGCTTAGCGGACAGGGTTGGCACAGATACGCAGTATTTT. As protein: CASSLADRVGTDTQYF.

This chain uses TRBV4-3 with TRBJ2-6; no clear D gene. Trimming removed 3 bases at V and 8 bases at J, with 20 bases between. The CDR3 totals 17 residues. CDR1 is LGHNA, CDR2 YSLEER, per germline. CDR3 DNA: TGCGCCAGCAGCCAGGTTTTTGTGGCAGGCGAGTCCAACGTCCTGACTTTC. Its translation is CASSQVFVAGESNVLTF.

This chain joins TRBV19 and TRBJ2-7, with D tentatively TRBD1 or TRBD2 (6 bases each). The V and J ends lost 0 bases and 5 bases respectively, with 17 bases between them. CDR3 length equals 16 residues. The germline V gene encodes CDR1 LNHDA and CDR2 SQIVND (reference sequence). CDR3 residues: CASSIDGEGGVDEQYF. The CDR3 DNA sequence: TGTGCCAGTAGTATAGATGGAGAGGGGGGAGTCGACGAGCAGTACTTC.

The rearrangement uses TRBV24-1 and TRBJ2-1; no definite D call. There are 14 residues in the CDR3. The germline V gene encodes CDR1 KGHDR and CDR2 SFDVKD. Trimming shortened V by 2 bases and J by 6 bases, and 10 bases separated the two germline ends. The CDR3 DNA sequence: TGTGCCACCAGTGATTCGTCCGATCTCAATGAGCAGTTCTTC. Residues: CATSDSSDLNEQFF.

The chain uses TRBV14 and TRBJ1-2; 7 bases line up with TRBD1. Germline V gene data show CDR1 as SGHDN and CDR2 as FVKESK. The CDR3 totals 17 residues. The V gene end was trimmed by 4 bases and the J gene end by 3 bases; junction bases not matched to a gene: 14. The CDR3 region has the DNA TGTGCCAGCAGCCCTTTTAGGGGGCCCCGGGACGACTATGGCTACACCTTC. This translates into CASSPFRGPRDDYGYTF.

The chain recombines TRBV19 with TRBJ1-5; D may be TRBD1 (5 bases). V lost 0 bases, J lost 7 bases, and 13 bases lay in between. This CDR3 has 15 amino acids. CDR1 and CDR2 (germline): LNHDA, SQIVND (reference sequence). CDR3 sequence (DNA): TGTGCCAGTAGTATAGATGGGGGGGGTCCCCAGCCCCAGCATTTT. Its protein is CASSIDGGGPQPQHF.

This clonotype was seen repeatedly, ten times or more. The rearrangement uses TRBV7-2 and TRBJ1-3; D is uncertain. The CDR3 extends over 16 amino acids. From germline, CDR1 is SGHTA and CDR2 FQGNSA. Trimming pared 10 bases from V and 0 bases from J, leaving 19 bases between. CDR3 loop: CATTLVGDFSGNTIYF. The DNA for the CDR3 is TGTGCCACCACCCTAGTCGGCGACTTCTCTGGAAACACCATATATTTT.